This TCR beta chain was documented in a study of radiation and T cells in renal cell carcinoma. Stated time point: baseline pretreatment blood. Specified treatment: 15 Gy SBRT to primary tumor, nephrectomy 4 weeks later. The CDR3 totals 13 residues. Germline CDR1 reads MDHEN; CDR2 reads SYDVKM. Trimming removed 6 bases from V and 9 bases from J, with 14 bases in between. The assay was immunoSEQ multiplex PCR, and TCRdb's table has in-frame clones only and misses some. Of more than 75,000 clones listed, 82% are singletons. The rearrangement uses TRBV28 and TRBJ2-2; D gene ambiguous. This TCR came from a man aged 55 to 70 with renal cell carcinoma. The material sequenced was blood, taken from a patient whose treatment included radiotherapy and nephrectomy. CDR3 residues: CASSSSLRRELFF. The CDR3 DNA reads as TGTGCCAGCAGCAGTTCCCTCCGCCGGGAGCTGTTTTTT. The full variable domain, with the rest looked up from reference TRBV28 and TRBJ2-2, is DVKVTQSSRYLVKRTGEKVFLECVQDMDHENMFWYRQDPGLGLRLIYFSYDVKMKEKGDIPEGYSVSREKKERFSLILESASTNQTSMYLCASSSSLRRELFFGEGSRLTVL.